This TCR beta chain was recovered during a study of CD8+ T cells in alopecia areata. Study summary: Patients remained on tofacitinib for 6 to 18 months and then went 6 months without it.

Study-wide results and caveats: Researchers say the link of baseline CD8+ expansion to response remains uncertain, with one nonresponder. Normal scalp had lower clonality than lesional scalp, with alopecia totalis/universalis lesions showing this most strongly.

RNA was extracted and reverse transcribed into cDNA as the sequencing template. Some clones are missing from TCRdb's copy, which holds only in-frame ones; the method was immunoSEQ multiplex PCR. The sample shows 110,000 or so clones, around 54% of them seen only once. Concerning this clone: Its antigen is currently unknown.

The V end was cut by 7 bases, the J end by 5 bases, with 17 bases between. The CDR3 totals 14 residues. Germline V CDR1 and CDR2: MNHEY, SVGAGI. The treatment: oral pan-JAK inhibitor, 5-10 mg twice daily. It was from alopecia areata patients that lesional scalp punch biopsies and peripheral blood were collected. The V gene is TRBV6-5, the J gene TRBJ1-2, with D tentatively TRBD1 (5 bases). The origin of this receptor is a human donor with alopecia areata. This specimen consisted of CD4+ T cells sorted from blood, obtained at week 24, from a patient treated with tofacitinib. This CDR3 reads CASTPGAETYGYTF. CDR3 DNA sequence: TGTGCCAGCACCCCCGGGGCAGAAACTTATGGCTACACCTTC.